This entry lists 10 T cell receptor beta chains sequenced from one sample in a study of blood T cell repertoires in COVID-19. The table came from immunoSEQ multiplex PCR; TCRdb's copy has only in-frame clones and leaves some out. This table has about 59,000 clones, about nine tenths appearing once. The sample taken for sequencing was peripheral blood. These receptors all stem from a man of 80 years or more with acute or convalescent COVID-19.

The chain joins TRBV19 to TRBJ2-7, with TRBD1 matching over 8 bases. CDR1 is LNHDA and CDR2 is SQIVND in the germline V gene (reference sequence). With V trimmed by 6 bases and J by 5 bases, 9 bases remained unmatched. This CDR3 has 14 residues. CDR3 sequence (DNA): TGTGCCAGTAGGGGACCGGGACAGGCCCACGAGCAGTACTTC. Its protein is CASRGPGQAHEQYF.

The chain is built from TRBV20-1 and TRBJ2-7; D might be TRBD1 (6 bases). CDR1 is DFQATT and CDR2 is SNEGSKA in the germline V gene (reference sequence). Trimming left V 6 bases short and J 7 bases short, with 13 bases between. CDR3 size: 11 residues. The chain's CDR3 is CSAIQGREQYF. The CDR3 DNA is TGCAGTGCCATACAGGGTCGGGAGCAGTACTTC.

In its sample, this clone was seen a few times. V is TRBV5-1 and J is TRBJ2-3, with 8 bases lining up with TRBD1. Losses at the gene ends were 5 bases for V and 5 bases for J; bases not matched to a gene: 7. CDR1 SGHRS and CDR2 YFSETQ come from the germline V gene. This CDR3 comprises 14 residues. CDR3 coding DNA: TGCGCCAGCAGGGTCCAGGGGGCGCGAGATACGCAGTATTTT. This codes for CASRVQGARDTQYF.

This clone was found a few times. The chain recombines TRBV3-1 (or the pseudogene TRBV3-2) with TRBJ2-5, with 12 bases matching TRBD2. The CDR3 extends over 15 amino acids. The V gene's germline CDR1 is LGHDT and CDR2 YNNKEL (reference sequence). V shed 2 bases, J shed 4 bases, and the junction held 2 bases outside the gene matches. The CDR3 sequence is CASSQTSGGTETQYF. The CDR3 DNA follows: TGTGCCAGCAGCCAAACTAGCGGGGGGACAGAGACCCAGTACTTC.

In regard to this clone: The junction does not match germline at one end; this may be a read error. The chain links TRBV10-3 to TRBJ1-6; D unresolved. CDR1 ENHRY and CDR2 SYGVKD come from the germline V gene. The CDR3 contains 13 residues. The CDR3 is CAISESYNLPLHF. The CDR3 region has the DNA TGTGCCATCAGTGAATCCTATAATTTACCCCTCCACTTT.

The V gene is TRBV19, the J gene TRBJ2-1; D unresolved. CDR1 is LNHDA, CDR2 SQIVND, per germline (reference sequence). Deletions cut 5 bases from V and 1 base from J, with 6 bases between. The CDR3 has 13 residues. The CDR3 DNA sequence: TGTGCCAGTAGTCCCCGTTCCTACAATGAGCAGTTCTTC. It encodes CASSPRSYNEQFF.

The gene calls are TRBV7-8 and TRBJ1-1; possible D gene TRBD1, 5 bases. Trimming took 2 bases from V and 5 from J, leaving 12 bases between them. The CDR3 is made up of 14 amino acids. The germline V gene encodes CDR1 SGHVS and CDR2 FQNEAQ. CDR3 region: CASSLKGSGTEAFF. CDR3 nucleotides: TGTGCCAGCAGCTTAAAGGGGTCAGGAACTGAAGCTTTCTTT.

The chain couples TRBV10-3 to TRBJ1-2; 9 bases are shared with TRBD1. The V segment lost 8 bases and the J segment 2 bases; nucleotides outside the gene matches: 3. The CDR3 sequence is 13 residues long. Germline CDR1 ENHRY, CDR2 SYGVKD. CDR3 residues: CAIGTGKNYGYTF. CDR3 bases: TGTGCCATCGGGACAGGGAAAAACTATGGCTACACCTTC.

This sequence joins TRBV7-2 and TRBJ1-1, with 9 bases fitting TRBD1. Per germline, CDR1 SGHTA and CDR2 FQGNSA. The V and J ends lost 5 bases and 5 bases, in that order; junction bases with no gene match: 3. The CDR3 is 13 amino acids. DNA for the CDR3: TGTGCCAGCAGCACGGGACAGGGAACTGAAGCTTTCTTT. Translation: CASSTGQGTEAFF.

The chain recombines TRBV7-3 with TRBJ1-2; D is unclear. Per the germline V gene, CDR1 is SGHTA and CDR2 is FQGTGA. Trimming took 1 base from V and 4 from J, leaving 7 bases between them. The CDR3 covers 13 residues. The CDR3 region is CASSLSPGYGYTF. For the CDR3, the DNA is TGTGCCAGCAGCTTAAGTCCAGGCTATGGCTACACCTTC.